These 16 T cell receptor beta chains were all obtained from the same sample, sequenced in a study of T-cell memory formation after mild COVID-19 (dated by TCRdb to 2020 to 2023). The method behind the library was 5' RACE. TCRdb shows the sequencer as Illumina NovaSeq 6000. TCRdb itself trimmed the public reads at Q25 with fastp, ran MiXCR and retained productive beta chains. Rows matching on CDR3 protein sequence are summarized as one entry with the most common DNA and genes. A total of approximately 340,000 distinct CDR3 sequences appear in this sample, 15% to 20% of them only once. The leading ten clones occupy around 24% of the sample. Sequenced material: PBMCs or a T cell subset sorted from them (not recorded which). The source of these receptors is a man between 18 and 35 years old who had mild COVID-19 (a few samples of this study predate the infection). The sample titles of this study are shuffled in the database, so cell type and time point are left out; the donor was told from shared clones.

This clonotype was detected many times. The genes are TRBV7-2 and TRBJ2-3, with TRBD1 identical over 7 bases. After removal of 3 bases from V and 0 bases from J, the junction contained 6 bases not matched to a gene. The germline V gene encodes CDR1 SGHTA and CDR2 FQGNSA. The CDR3 length is 16 residues. In DNA form, the CDR3 reads TGTGCCAGCAGCTTGAGGGGGCGGAAGAGCACAGATACGCAGTATTTT. Amino acids: CASSLRGRKSTDTQYF.

This clonotype was seen a few times. The genes are TRBV4-1 and TRBJ2-7; 9 bases match TRBD1. Per the germline V gene, CDR1 is MGHRA and CDR2 is YSYEKL. This CDR3 contains 14 residues. The J segment lost 5 bases and the V segment lost 4 bases, leaving 6 bases of the junction unmatched. The CDR3 loop reads CASSRGQGTNEQYF. The CDR3 region has the DNA TGCGCCAGCAGCCGTGGACAGGGGACGAACGAGCAGTACTTC.

This clonotype was seen many times. The gene calls are TRBV7-9 and TRBJ2-7; 9 bases map to TRBD2. The CDR3 loop spans 14 amino acids. After removal of 3 bases from V and 2 bases from J, the junction contained 2 bases not matched to a gene. Germline V gene lookup returns CDR1 SEHNR and CDR2 FQNEAQ (reference sequence). The CDR3 loop is CASSFQRGAYEQYF. CDR3 in DNA: TGTGCCAGCAGCTTCCAGCGGGGGGCCTACGAGCAGTACTTC.

This clonotype was counted many times. At one end, the junction sequence differs from germline, possibly due to a read error. The chain uses TRBV4-2 and TRBJ2-3, with D tentatively TRBD1 (5 bases). The CDR3 spans 16 residues. Germline-derived CDR1 and CDR2 are LGHNA and YNFKEQ. The CDR3 region is CASSQDVGLGTDTQYF. The CDR3 DNA follows: TGCGCCAGCAGCCAAGATGTGGGGCTTGGCACAGATACGCAGTATTTT.

The chain employs TRBV5-1 and TRBJ1-2; D gene unclear. Trimming left V 0 bases short and J 6 bases short, with 9 bases between. CDR1 SGHRS and CDR2 YFSETQ come from the germline V gene. The CDR3 consists of 13 residues. The CDR3 is CASSLESVNGYTF. CDR3 sequence (DNA): TGCGCCAGCAGCTTGGAAAGCGTGAATGGCTACACCTTC.

This clonotype showed up just a few times. The chain carries TRBV6-5 and TRBJ1-1; 10 bases match TRBD1. J gave up 4 bases and V 2 bases, and 4 bases lay outside the gene matches. The CDR3 length is 15 residues. The germline CDR1 and CDR2 sequences are MNHEY and SVGAGI. The CDR3 bases are TGTGCCAGCAGTTACCTGACAGGGGGCGGCACTGAAGCTTTCTTT. Protein product: CASSYLTGGGTEAFF.

This clonotype appeared many times. The CDR3 protein is CASSQEGGTEAFF. The CDR3 DNA is TGTGCCAGCAGCCAGGAGGGAGGCACTGAAGCTTTCTTT. The chain uses TRBV3-1 and TRBJ1-1, with no clear D. CDR3 length equals 13 residues. Trimming removed 3 bases from V and 4 bases from J, with 9 bases in between. Germline V gene data show CDR1 as LGHDT and CDR2 as YNNKEL (reference sequence).

The chain carries TRBV10-3 and TRBJ1-2; TRBD1 matches at 8 bases. The CDR3 extends over 15 amino acids. CDR1 and CDR2 (germline): ENHRY, SYGVKD. The V and J ends lost 6 bases and 2 bases, in that order; junction bases with no gene match: 8. CDR3 in amino acids: CAISQGQAKNYGYTF. The CDR3 coding sequence is TGTGCCATCAGCCAGGGACAGGCTAAGAACTATGGCTACACCTTC.

This clonotype was counted a few times. The gene calls are TRBV4-1 and TRBJ2-1; D remains unclear. V shed 1 base and J shed 11 bases, with 9 bases lying between them. The CDR3 runs to 12 residues. The germline CDR1 and CDR2 sequences are MGHRA and YSYEKL. The CDR3 DNA follows: TGCGCCAGCAGCCAAGTTGGAGATAAGCAGTTCTTC. This encodes CASSQVGDKQFF.

As concerns this clonotype: One end of the junction varies from germline; a read error may be responsible. This chain links TRBV7-9 with TRBJ2-1; D is ambiguous. CDR1 is SEHNR, CDR2 FQNEAQ, per germline (reference sequence). The CDR3 consists of 13 residues. The CDR3 nucleotides read TGTGCCAGCAGCTTAGTGGCCTACGATGAGCAGTTCTTC. Its translation: CASSLVAYDEQFF. Full variable domain (rest looked up from reference TRBV7-9 and TRBJ2-1): DTGVSQNPRHKITKRGQNVTFRCDPISEHNRLYWYRQTLGQGPEFLTYFQNEAQLEKSRLLSDRFSAERPKGSFSTLEIQRTEQGDSAMYLCASSLVAYDEQFFGPGTRLTVL.

This clonotype occurred many times. This chain connects TRBV4-1 to TRBJ2-2, with 7 bases aligning to TRBD1. After removal of 1 base from V and 5 bases from J, the junction contained 13 bases not matched to a gene. The CDR3 spans 18 residues. Germline V gene lookup returns CDR1 MGHRA and CDR2 YSYEKL. In DNA form, the CDR3 reads TGCGCCAGCAGCCAAGTTGTACAGGGGTTTGTTCGGACCGGGGAGCTGTTTTTT. It encodes CASSQVVQGFVRTGELFF.

A few counts support this clonotype. This chain connects TRBV24-1 to TRBJ2-5, with D perhaps matching TRBD1 (6 bases). The V gene lost 2 bases and the J gene lost 8 bases, with 8 bases spanning the gap. This CDR3 is built from 12 residues. CDR1 and CDR2 (germline): KGHDR, SFDVKD. The CDR3 protein is CATSDWDTTQYF. The CDR3 nucleotides are TGTGCCACCAGTGATTGGGACACCACCCAGTACTTC.

J is TRBJ2-3 and V is TRBV7-2, with D perhaps matching TRBD2 (6 bases). CDR1 is SGHTA and CDR2 is FQGNSA in the germline V gene. The CDR3 has 15 residues. V shed 4 bases and J shed 0 bases, with 11 bases lying between them. The CDR3 DNA follows: TGTGCCAGCAGCTCGGACTACCTAAGCACAGATACGCAGTATTTT. Translating gives CASSSDYLSTDTQYF.

The chain links TRBV15 to TRBJ1-2; D gene uncertain. Germline CDR1 LNHNV, CDR2 YYDKDF (reference sequence). V gave up 3 bases and J gave up 8 bases, with 13 bases separating them. The CDR3 runs to 13 residues. DNA for the CDR3: TGTGCCACCAGCAGGTCCCTTCTCGCCGGCTACACCTTC. This gives the protein CATSRSLLAGYTF. Together with reference TRBV15 and TRBJ1-2, the CDR3 gives the full variable domain: DAMVIQNPRYQVTQFGKPVTLSCSQTLNHNVMYWYQQKSSQAPKLLFHYYDKDFNNEADTPDNFQSRRPNTSFCFLDIRSPGLGDTAMYLCATSRSLLAGYTFGSGTRLTVV.

This clonotype turned up a few times. CDR3 nucleotide sequence: TGTGCCAGCTCCCAAACAACAGGGGAATACAATGAGCAGTTCTTC. Protein sequence: CASSQTTGEYNEQFF. The genes are TRBV18 and TRBJ2-1, with 7 bases identical to TRBD1. There are 15 residues in the CDR3. V lost 6 bases to trimming and J lost 4 bases; unmatched junction nucleotides: 9. Germline V gene lookup returns CDR1 KGHSH and CDR2 LQKENI.

This chain joins TRBV29-1 and TRBJ1-1, with 10 bases that match TRBD1. The CDR3 length is 16 residues. Per germline, CDR1 SQVTM and CDR2 ANQGSEA. The V gene end was trimmed by 5 bases and the J gene end by 3 bases; junction bases not matched to a gene: 12. The CDR3 loop is CSVNPGTGEWYTEAFF. The CDR3, as DNA: TGCAGCGTTAACCCCGGGACAGGGGAATGGTACACTGAAGCTTTCTTT.